This TCR beta chain was observed in a study of shared clonotypes between healthy human individuals (dated by TCRdb to 2018 to 2020). The study in broad terms: The cohort included a few men and two women between 18 and 49 years of age. For each donor, three plates each were used for CD4 naive and CD4 memory, two plates were used for CD8 naive, and one plate was used for CD8 memory. The study deeply sequenced blood TCR repertoires of five healthy adults to estimate repertoire size and the extent of clonotype sharing between individuals. Different laboratories and diverse techniques were used to prepare libraries and sequence TCR repertoires, to increase sequencing depth and limit assay-specific biases. Between about 0.85 and 8.9 billion PBMCs per donor were obtained by leukapheresis. Overall study outcomes, separate from this receptor: Compared with non-shared clonotypes, the clonotypes found in all four sorted-subset donors had higher generation probabilities. Estimated clonotype richness was generally larger for naive than for memory subsets. The small number of donors limited the genetic and exposure-history diversity represented. Sharing across several donors was observed for roughly 5.4% of naive CD4, less than 4% of naive CD8, 2% to 2.5% of memory CD4, and roughly 0.4% of memory CD8 clonotypes. Rarefaction of sorted-subset datasets indicated incomplete sequencing despite the large sequencing depth. Pairwise subsampling indicated that sequencing depth was expected to affect the degree of clonotype sharing among donors. Sampling was restricted to blood, and TCR repertoires in tissue are likely to differ from TCR repertoires in blood.

Healthy HIV-negative adults with no recently reported acute infections or vaccinations were included as donors. Every donor was a Caucasian adult living in Nashville, Tennessee, USA. Magnetic negative selection was used to enrich CD4+ T cells, after which naive cells were positively selected on CD45RA and the negative fraction became the memory subset. After blood collection by leukapheresis, PBMCs were isolated using Ficoll-Histopaque density gradient centrifugation and then cryopreserved in the vapor phase of liquid nitrogen. Purity and quantity of every magnetically sorted T cell population were checked by analytical flow cytometry. Genomic DNA was isolated from each sorted fraction and quantified by UV absorbance on a Nanodrop 2000c. TCR CDR3 regions were amplified from genomic DNA by multiplex PCR using the deep immunoSEQ assay. Extracted genomic DNA from each cell subset was spread evenly across all wells of several immunoSEQ 96-well plates, with each plate serving as a replicate. For sorted subsets, about 210 ng of genomic DNA, equivalent to 25,000 to 35,000 T cell genomes, went into each replicate PCR. Purified libraries were quantified with a Qubit 3.0 fluorometer, sized on a Bioanalyzer 2100, and re-quantified with the KAPA Library Quantification kit. Every immunoSEQ 96-well plate was sequenced on a separate single-read 150-cycle Illumina NextSeq 550 flow cell. Under the source paper's analysis protocol: The immunoSEQ output contained only junctional sequences without quality scores, so filtering could not match that applied to full-length reads. Sequences were annotated with PyIR, a Python wrapper for IgBLAST v1.9, using IMGT germline references to assign V/J genes and CDR3. Reads were filtered out if the reads had weak V/J assignments (E-value above 1e-6), no CDR3, stop codons, out-of-frame junctions, or ambiguous translated residues. V3J clonotypes were defined by identical inferred V gene, J gene, and CDR3 amino acid sequence. Percentage overlap between repertoires was calculated by dividing the number of shared unique clonotypes by the size of the smaller repertoire. Three approaches were used to assess repertoire richness: RTK rarefaction, the Chao1 estimator, and Recon v2.1 estimates of unobserved clonotypes. OLGA was used to compute generation probabilities for all TCRbeta clonotypes that the gDNA method yielded from a few donors. TCRdb mirrors the immuneACCESS table, restricted to in-frame sequences. Some clones are absent from its copies; in checked studies, under half trace to an unresolved V gene, and the reason for the others is unknown. V, J and clone size derive from that table, while D and trimming were established from the DNA sequence. The sample profile shows about 1 million clones; under 80% of them were found once. The ten biggest clones cover roughly 1.5% of the sample.

This clone was picked up a small number of times. Which antigen it targets is not known. No base-level quality is on record; no much larger clone is a single base apart. The sequence was collected from a man between 18 and 35 years old in good health. The specimen sequenced was memory CD4+ T cells sorted from blood. The sample's cell subset or site label, decoded: CD45RA-negative fraction.

The sequenced DNA: TGTGCCAGCAGCGCCAGTGGGGGCCAGACCTACGAGCAGTACTTC. The resulting protein is CASSASGGQTYEQYF. The sequence is built from TRBV9 and TRBJ2-7; possibly the D gene is TRBD1, per 6 matching bases. Relative to germline, V is 3 bases shorter and J is 2 bases shorter, with 15 bases between their ends. The CDR3 spans 15 residues, from the cysteine through the phenylalanine. Only the CDR3 DNA stays, 45 bases, in frame from base 1. CDR1 and CDR2 were assigned from the germline V gene as SGDLS and YYNGEE.